These 15 T cell receptor beta chains were all obtained from the same sample, sequenced in a study of blood T cell repertoires in COVID-19 (dated by TCRdb to about 2020). Library creation used the immunoSEQ multiplex PCR assay. In TCRdb, the immuneACCESS table is reduced to in-frame sequences with V and J assigned. These tables do not hold every clone; where another copy was compared, an unresolved V gene accounts for under half, and the others remain unexplained. Across this sample there are 200,000 to 300,000 clones, with approximately 89% seen only once. 0.95% to 1.5% of the sample is in the top ten clones. Sequenced sample: PBMCs or T cells enriched from blood (not recorded which). The receptors stem from a woman in her thirties or forties with acute COVID-19.

This chain connects TRBV10-3 to TRBJ2-3; TRBD1 matches 11 bases. Germline V gene sequence: CDR1 ENHRY, CDR2 SYGVKD. Trimming removed 9 bases from V and 2 bases from J; junction bases left unmatched: 16. CDR3 length: 18 residues. The chain's CDR3 is CAIKTNPGQGDYTDTQYF. CDR3 DNA: TGTGCCATTAAAACGAACCCGGGACAGGGGGACTACACAGATACGCAGTATTTT.

The table lists this clone with a count of one. The rearrangement uses TRBV6-4 and TRBJ2-1, with D perhaps TRBD2 (5 bases). The germline V gene encodes CDR1 MRHNA and CDR2 SNTAGT. With 6 bases removed from V and 8 bases from J, the gap between germline ends came to 20 bases. This CDR3 has 15 residues. The CDR3: CASSPQASARDEQFF. The CDR3 DNA is TGTGCCAGCAGCCCCCAGGCCAGTGCGAGGGATGAGCAGTTCTTC.

This clone is a singleton in its sample. This chain joins TRBV3-1 (or the pseudogene TRBV3-2) and TRBJ2-3, with D possibly matching TRBD2 (6 bases). Per germline, CDR1 LGHDT and CDR2 YNNKEL (reference sequence). The CDR3 contains 14 residues. Trimming left V 4 bases short and J 3 bases short, with 11 bases between. In DNA form, the CDR3 reads TGTGCCAGCAGCCCGACTAGTTCTACAGATACGCAGTATTTT. Translated, it gives CASSPTSSTDTQYF.

The rearrangement joins TRBV6-1 to TRBJ1-4; D ambiguous. The CDR3 loop spans 16 amino acids. V gave up 2 bases and J gave up 0 bases, with 10 bases separating them. Germline V gives CDR1 MNHNS, CDR2 SASEGT. The CDR3 loop is CASSETLTATNEKLFF. Here the CDR3 DNA reads TGTGCCAGCAGTGAAACTCTAACAGCAACTAATGAAAAACTGTTTTTT.

The rearrangement links TRBV6-5 to TRBJ2-7, with 7 bases matching TRBD2. The CDR3 contains 15 residues. Germline lookup yields CDR1 MNHEY and CDR2 SVGAGI. After removal of 6 bases from V and 6 bases from J, the junction contained 14 bases not matched to a gene. Written as DNA, the CDR3 is TGTGCCAGCAGCCTCCCTAGCGGAGGCCAGGCCGAGCAGTACTTC. This codes for CASSLPSGGQAEQYF.

This clone was found once. The chain employs TRBV30 and TRBJ1-1, with D possibly TRBD1 on 6 matching bases. The V gene lost 1 base and the J gene lost 5 bases, with 17 bases spanning the gap. CDR3 size: 15 residues. The germline V gene has CDR1 GTSNPN and CDR2 SVGIG (reference sequence). CDR3 DNA: TGTGCCTGGAGTGCGGGCTGGGGGCAGGGTACTGAAGCTTTCTTT. Its protein product is CAWSAGWGQGTEAFF.

This chain uses TRBV19 with TRBJ2-7; D is possibly TRBD2 (6 bases). CDR1 and CDR2 from the germline V gene are LNHDA and SQIVND (reference sequence). Between the trimmed V and J ends, which lost 5 bases and 3 bases, there was a span of 17 bases. The CDR3 loop spans 15 amino acids. CDR3 residues: CASSPSRDFHYEQYF. The CDR3 DNA follows: TGTGCCAGTAGTCCTTCCCGGGACTTCCACTACGAGCAGTACTTC.

V and J are TRBV7-9 and TRBJ1-1; a weak D match, TRBD1 (5 bases). The ends were cut back, 1 base at V and 3 bases at J, with 9 bases in the middle. The CDR3 contains 14 residues. Germline CDR1 SEHNR, CDR2 FQNEAQ (reference sequence). CDR3 DNA sequence: TGTGCCAGCAGCTTAGGCAGGGCACACACTGAAGCTTTCTTT. As protein: CASSLGRAHTEAFF.

The rearrangement uses TRBV7-9 and TRBJ2-3, with unresolved D. CDR3 length equals 14 residues. V was clipped by 0 bases and J by 5 bases, with 9 bases between them. Germline-derived CDR1 and CDR2 are SEHNR and FQNEAQ (reference sequence). The CDR3 bases are TGTGCCAGCAGCTTAGCTAGAGTCGAAGATACGCAGTATTTT. This translates into CASSLARVEDTQYF.

This chain links TRBV28 with TRBJ1-4, with D perhaps TRBD1 (5 bases). Germline loops: CDR1 MDHEN, CDR2 SYDVKM. The CDR3 runs 11 residues. The V gene lost 11 bases and the J gene lost 11 bases, with 15 bases spanning the gap. The CDR3 spells CAADERGKLFF. CDR3 DNA sequence: TGTGCCGCAGATGAACGGGGGAAACTGTTTTTT. Complete variable domain (other parts from reference TRBV28 and TRBJ1-4): DVKVTQSSRYLVKRTGEKVFLECVQDMDHENMFWYRQDPGLGLRLIYFSYDVKMKEKGDIPEGYSVSREKKERFSLILESASTNQTSMYLCAADERGKLFFGSGTQLSVL.

This chain joins TRBV21-1 and TRBJ1-3. TRBV21-1 is a documented pseudogene. The CDR3 runs to 13 residues. CDR3 DNA: TGTGCCAGCAGCAATTTACTGGGAAACACCATATATTTT. Encoded protein: CASSNLLGNTIYF.

Written as DNA, the CDR3 is TGTGCCAGCTCACCATCACTAGCGACAAACAATGAGCAGTTCTTC. Its protein product is CASSPSLATNNEQFF. V gene TRBV18 combines with J gene TRBJ2-1, with 7 bases identical to TRBD2. The CDR3 has 15 residues. Losses at the gene ends were 2 bases for V and 5 bases for J; bases not matched to a gene: 6. The V gene's germline CDR1 is KGHSH and CDR2 LQKENI.

This clone was seen once. The chain links TRBV6-5 to TRBJ1-6; D is unresolved. The V end was cut by 2 bases, the J end by 1 base, with 9 bases between. From germline, CDR1 is MNHEY and CDR2 SVGAGI. This CDR3 region has 16 residues. CDR3 region: CASSYTPPSYNSPLHF. CDR3 DNA: TGTGCCAGCAGTTACACTCCCCCGTCCTATAATTCACCCCTCCACTTT.

This sequence joins TRBV28 and TRBJ2-5; 11 positions match TRBD1. The J segment lost 6 bases and the V segment lost 7 bases, leaving 4 bases of the junction unmatched. Germline V gives CDR1 MDHEN, CDR2 SYDVKM. The CDR3 has 13 amino acids. CDR3 nucleotides: TGTGCCAGCACAGGGGACAGGGGGAAGACCCAGTACTTC. It codes for CASTGDRGKTQYF.

The chain employs TRBV3-1 (or the pseudogene TRBV3-2) and TRBJ2-1; tentatively, D is TRBD2 (5 bases). Germline V gives CDR1 LGHDT, CDR2 YNNKEL (reference sequence). CDR3 length equals 16 residues. Trimming removed 1 base at V and 2 bases at J, with 12 bases between. CDR3 amino acids: CASSQVASGAYNEQFF. CDR3 DNA sequence: TGTGCCAGCAGCCAAGTAGCCAGCGGAGCCTACAATGAGCAGTTCTTC.